This TCR beta chain originates from a study of monozygotic twins with inflammatory bowel disease. Whole-study findings and limits: No detectable difference in repertoire similarity separated concordant from discordant twins, possibly as a result of limited power. Among the T cells, different subtypes could not be distinguished. By inverse Simpson index, TCRbeta diversity was lower in IBD patients than in healthy co-twins.

As to this clonotype: As yet, its antigen is unknown.

The CDR3 has 14 residues. Germline CDR1 and CDR2: LNHDA and SQIVND (reference sequence). Eight separate reactions per sample yielded the cDNA. TCRdb derives one entry per CDR3 protein from the 5' RACE reads, leaving out DNA. The sample totals about 380,000 distinct CDR3 sequences; its top ten clones hold 2.5% to 3%. Sequenced sample: blood. This TCR was recovered from a human donor with ulcerative colitis or Crohn's disease, or a healthy co-twin of an affected twin (not recorded which). This chain uses TRBV19 with TRBJ2-5; TCRdb's D call, TRBD2, is unchecked because there is no DNA. CDR3 in amino acids: CASSIVAGQETQYF.